This T cell receptor (beta chain) was recovered during a study of blood T cell repertoires in COVID-19. Study context: COVID-19 samples from acute and convalescent phases originated in the United States, Italy and Spain. In each case, the material was cDNA or gDNA derived from T cells, B-cell-depleted T cells, or PBMCs.

This clone was observed a handful of times. The same CDR3 is also encoded by other DNA sequences in this sample. Germline V gene data show CDR1 as KGHSH and CDR2 as LQKENI. The CDR3 covers 14 residues. The V end lost 0 bases, the J end lost 4 bases, and 9 bases lay between the germline ends. In the study's own analysis: Researchers report that nucleated cell counts were estimated from reference gene primer amplification. Sequencing was performed with immunoSEQ multiplex PCR; in TCRdb, only in-frame clones are kept and a portion is missing. The DNA gave D and trimming, while V, J and clone size come from that table. This table has tens of thousands of clones, 82% appearing once.

The chain has TRBV18 and TRBJ1-1; possibly TRBD1 for D (6 bases). The specimen sequenced was peripheral blood. This clonotype was sampled from a man aged 45-60 years with active or convalescent COVID-19. The CDR3 loop reads CASSPPKGVTEAFF. The DNA of the CDR3 is TGTGCCAGCTCACCACCGAAGGGGGTCACTGAAGCTTTCTTT.